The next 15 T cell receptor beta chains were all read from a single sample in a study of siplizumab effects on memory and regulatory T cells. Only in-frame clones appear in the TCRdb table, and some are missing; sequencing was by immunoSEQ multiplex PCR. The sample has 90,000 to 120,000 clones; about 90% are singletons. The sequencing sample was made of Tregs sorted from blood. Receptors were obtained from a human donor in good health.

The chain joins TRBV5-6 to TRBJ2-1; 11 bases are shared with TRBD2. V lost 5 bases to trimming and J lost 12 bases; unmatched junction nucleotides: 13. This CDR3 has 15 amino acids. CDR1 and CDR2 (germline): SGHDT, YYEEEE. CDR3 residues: CASSTGLADILGQFF. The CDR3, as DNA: TGTGCCAGCAGTACGGGACTAGCGGACATACTCGGGCAGTTCTTC.

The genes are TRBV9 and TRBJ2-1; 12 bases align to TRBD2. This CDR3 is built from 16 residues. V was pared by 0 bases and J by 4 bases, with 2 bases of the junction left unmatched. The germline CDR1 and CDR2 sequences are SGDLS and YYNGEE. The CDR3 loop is CASSVDGLAGYNEQFF. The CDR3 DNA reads TGTGCCAGCAGCGTAGATGGACTAGCGGGGTACAATGAGCAGTTCTTC.

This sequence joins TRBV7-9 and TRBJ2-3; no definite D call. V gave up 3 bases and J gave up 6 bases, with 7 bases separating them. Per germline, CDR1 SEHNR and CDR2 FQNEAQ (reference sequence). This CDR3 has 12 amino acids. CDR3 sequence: CASSLSSDTQYF. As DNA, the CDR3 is TGTGCCAGCAGCTTGAGCTCCGATACGCAGTATTTT.

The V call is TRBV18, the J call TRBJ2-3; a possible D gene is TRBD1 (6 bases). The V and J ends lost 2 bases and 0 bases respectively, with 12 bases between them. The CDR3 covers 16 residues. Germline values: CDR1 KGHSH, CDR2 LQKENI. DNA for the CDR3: TGTGCCAGCTCACCATGGCCAGGGGATAGCACAGATACGCAGTATTTT. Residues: CASSPWPGDSTDTQYF. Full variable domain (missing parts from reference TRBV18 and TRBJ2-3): NAGVMQNPRHLVRRRGQEARLRCSPMKGHSHVYWYRQLPEEGLKFMVYLQKENIIDESGMPKERFSAEFPKEGPSILRIQQVVRGDSAAYFCASSPWPGDSTDTQYFGPGTRLTVL.

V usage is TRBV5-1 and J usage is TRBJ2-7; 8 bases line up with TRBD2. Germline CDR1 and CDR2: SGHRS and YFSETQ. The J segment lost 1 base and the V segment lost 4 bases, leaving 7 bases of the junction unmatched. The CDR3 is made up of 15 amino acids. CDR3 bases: TGCGCCAGCAGCGGGGGGTTAGCGGGGTCCTACGAGCAGTACTTC. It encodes CASSGGLAGSYEQYF.

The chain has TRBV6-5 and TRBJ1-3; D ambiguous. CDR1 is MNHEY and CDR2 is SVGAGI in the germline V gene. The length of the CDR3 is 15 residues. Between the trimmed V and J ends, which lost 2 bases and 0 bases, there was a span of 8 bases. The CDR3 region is CASSYGTGSGNTIYF. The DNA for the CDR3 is TGTGCCAGCAGTTACGGCACGGGCTCTGGAAACACCATATATTTT.

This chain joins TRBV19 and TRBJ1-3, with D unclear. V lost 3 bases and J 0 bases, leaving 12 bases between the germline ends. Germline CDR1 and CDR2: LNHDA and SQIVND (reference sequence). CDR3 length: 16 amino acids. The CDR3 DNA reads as TGTGCCAGTAGTATGGTCGGGCGTTTCTCTGGAAACACCATATATTTT. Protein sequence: CASSMVGRFSGNTIYF.

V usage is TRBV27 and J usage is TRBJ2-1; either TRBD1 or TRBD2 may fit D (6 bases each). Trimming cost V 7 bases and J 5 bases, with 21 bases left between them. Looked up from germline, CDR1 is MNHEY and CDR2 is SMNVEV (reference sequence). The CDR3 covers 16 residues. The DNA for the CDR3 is TGTGCCAGCACCCATTTAGGGGGGATGGATCACAATGAGCAGTTCTTC. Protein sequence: CASTHLGGMDHNEQFF.

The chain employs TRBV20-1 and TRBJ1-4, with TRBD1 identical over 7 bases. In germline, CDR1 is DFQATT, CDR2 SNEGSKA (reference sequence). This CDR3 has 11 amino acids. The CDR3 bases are TGCGCCACAGGGGATGGAGAAAAACTGTTTTTT. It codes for CATGDGEKLFF.

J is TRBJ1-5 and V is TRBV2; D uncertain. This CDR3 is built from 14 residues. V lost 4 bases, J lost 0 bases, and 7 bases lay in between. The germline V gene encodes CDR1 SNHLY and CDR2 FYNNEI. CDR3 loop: CASSADISNQPQHF. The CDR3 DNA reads TGTGCCAGCAGTGCCGACATTAGCAATCAGCCCCAGCATTTT.

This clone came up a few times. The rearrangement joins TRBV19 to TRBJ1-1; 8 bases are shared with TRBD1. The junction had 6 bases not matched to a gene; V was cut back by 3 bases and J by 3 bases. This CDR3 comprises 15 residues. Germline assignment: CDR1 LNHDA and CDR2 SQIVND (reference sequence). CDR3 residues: CASSIEWTGHTEAFF. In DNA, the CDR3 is TGTGCCAGTAGTATCGAGTGGACAGGGCACACTGAAGCTTTCTTT.

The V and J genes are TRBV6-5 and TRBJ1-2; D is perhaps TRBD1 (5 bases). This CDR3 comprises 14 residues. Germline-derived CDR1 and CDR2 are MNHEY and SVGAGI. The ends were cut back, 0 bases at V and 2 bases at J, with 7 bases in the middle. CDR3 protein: CASSYSGDNYGYTF. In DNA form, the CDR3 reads TGTGCCAGCAGTTACTCAGGGGACAACTATGGCTACACCTTC.

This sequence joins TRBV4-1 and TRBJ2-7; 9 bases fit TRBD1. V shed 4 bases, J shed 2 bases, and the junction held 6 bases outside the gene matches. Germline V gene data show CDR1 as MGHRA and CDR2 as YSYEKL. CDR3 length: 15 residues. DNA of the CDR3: TGCGCCAGCAGCCCAGCCCGGACAGGGGCCTACGAGCAGTACTTC. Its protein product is CASSPARTGAYEQYF.

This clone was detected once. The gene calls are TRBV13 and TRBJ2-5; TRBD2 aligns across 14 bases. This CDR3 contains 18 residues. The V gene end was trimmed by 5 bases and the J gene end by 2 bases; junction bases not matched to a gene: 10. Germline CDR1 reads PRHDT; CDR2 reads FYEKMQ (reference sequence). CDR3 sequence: CASSPRGGLAGEQETQYF. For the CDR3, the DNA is TGTGCCAGCAGCCCAAGAGGGGGACTAGCGGGAGAGCAAGAGACCCAGTACTTC.

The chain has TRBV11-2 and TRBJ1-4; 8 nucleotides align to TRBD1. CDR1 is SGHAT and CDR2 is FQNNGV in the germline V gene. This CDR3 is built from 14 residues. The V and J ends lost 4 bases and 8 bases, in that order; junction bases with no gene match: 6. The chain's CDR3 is CASSSTGVGEKLFF. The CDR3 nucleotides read TGTGCCAGCAGCTCGACAGGGGTCGGAGAAAAACTGTTTTTT.